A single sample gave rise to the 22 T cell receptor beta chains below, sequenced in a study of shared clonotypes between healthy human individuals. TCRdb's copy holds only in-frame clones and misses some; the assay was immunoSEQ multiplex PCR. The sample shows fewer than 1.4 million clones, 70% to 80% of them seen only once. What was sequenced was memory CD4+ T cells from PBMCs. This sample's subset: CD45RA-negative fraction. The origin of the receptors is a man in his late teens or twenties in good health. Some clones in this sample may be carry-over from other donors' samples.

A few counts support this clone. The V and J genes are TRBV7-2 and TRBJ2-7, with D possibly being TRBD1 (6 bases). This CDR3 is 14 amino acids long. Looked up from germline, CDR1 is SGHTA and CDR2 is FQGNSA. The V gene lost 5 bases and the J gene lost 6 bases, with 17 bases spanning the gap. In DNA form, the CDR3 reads TGTGCCAGCAGCCCCTCACAGGGTTCGTCCGAGCAGTACTTC. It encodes CASSPSQGSSEQYF.

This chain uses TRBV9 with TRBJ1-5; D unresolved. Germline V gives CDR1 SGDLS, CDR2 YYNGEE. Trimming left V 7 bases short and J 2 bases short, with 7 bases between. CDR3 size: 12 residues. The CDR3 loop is CASGDGNQPQHF. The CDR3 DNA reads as TGTGCCAGCGGGGATGGCAATCAGCCCCAGCATTTT.

The CDR3 DNA is TGTGCCAGCAGTTCTACCAGGGGGCGAGGGACTGAAGCTTTCTTT. It is translated as CASSSTRGRGTEAFF. This chain links TRBV6-6 with TRBJ1-1, with 8 bases identical to TRBD1. CDR1 is MNHNY and CDR2 is SVGAGI in the germline V gene (reference sequence). The V gene end was trimmed by 4 bases and the J gene end by 5 bases; junction bases not matched to a gene: 9. The CDR3 is 15 residues long.

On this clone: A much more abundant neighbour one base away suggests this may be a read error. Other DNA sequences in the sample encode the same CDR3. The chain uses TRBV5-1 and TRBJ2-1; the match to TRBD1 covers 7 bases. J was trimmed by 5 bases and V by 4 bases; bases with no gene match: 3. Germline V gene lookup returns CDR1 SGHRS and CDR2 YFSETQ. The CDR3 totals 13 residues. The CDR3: CASSPGQNNEQFF. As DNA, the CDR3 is TGCGCCAGCAGCCCGGGACAGAACAATGAGCAGTTCTTC.

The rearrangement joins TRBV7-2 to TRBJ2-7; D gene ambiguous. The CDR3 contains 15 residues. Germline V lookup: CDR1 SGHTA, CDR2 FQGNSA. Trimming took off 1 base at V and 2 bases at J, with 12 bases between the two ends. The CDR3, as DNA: TGTGCCAGCAGCTTAGATCGTCCAGGTCCCTACGAGCAGTACTTC. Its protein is CASSLDRPGPYEQYF. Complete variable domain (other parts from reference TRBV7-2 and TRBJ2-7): GAGVSQSPSNKVTEKGKDVELRCDPISGHTALYWYRQSLGQGLEFLIYFQGNSAPDKSGLPSDRFSAERTGGSVSTLTIQRTQQEDSAVYLCASSLDRPGPYEQYFGPGTRLTVT.

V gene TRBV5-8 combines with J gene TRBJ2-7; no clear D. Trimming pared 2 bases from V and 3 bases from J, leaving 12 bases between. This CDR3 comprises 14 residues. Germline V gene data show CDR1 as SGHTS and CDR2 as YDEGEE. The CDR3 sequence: CASSFGSANYEQYF. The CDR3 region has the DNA TGTGCCAGCAGCTTCGGTTCTGCAAACTACGAGCAGTACTTC.

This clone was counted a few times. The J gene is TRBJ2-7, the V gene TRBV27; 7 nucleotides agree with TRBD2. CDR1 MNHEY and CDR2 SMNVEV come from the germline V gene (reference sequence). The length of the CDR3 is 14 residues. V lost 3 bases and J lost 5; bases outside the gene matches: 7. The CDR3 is CASSFIAGAHEQYF. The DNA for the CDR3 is TGTGCCAGCAGTTTTATTGCGGGAGCCCACGAGCAGTACTTC.

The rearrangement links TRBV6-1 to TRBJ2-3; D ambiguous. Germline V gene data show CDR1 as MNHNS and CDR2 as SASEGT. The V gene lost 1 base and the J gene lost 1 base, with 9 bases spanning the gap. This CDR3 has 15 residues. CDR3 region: CASSEVFHRTDTQYF. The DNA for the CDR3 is TGTGCCAGCAGTGAAGTATTTCATCGCACAGATACGCAGTATTTT.

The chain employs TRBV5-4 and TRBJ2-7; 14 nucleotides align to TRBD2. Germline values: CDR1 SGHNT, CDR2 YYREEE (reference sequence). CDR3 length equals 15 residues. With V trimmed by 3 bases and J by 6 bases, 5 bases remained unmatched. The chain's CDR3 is CASSSSGLAGGEQYF. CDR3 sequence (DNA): TGTGCCAGCAGCTCATCCGGACTAGCGGGAGGCGAGCAGTACTTC.

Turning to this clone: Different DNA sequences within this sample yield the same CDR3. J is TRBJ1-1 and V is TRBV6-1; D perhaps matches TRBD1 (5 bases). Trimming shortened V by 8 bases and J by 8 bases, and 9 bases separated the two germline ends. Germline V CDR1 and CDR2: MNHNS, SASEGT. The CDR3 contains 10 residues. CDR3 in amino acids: CASRNREAFF. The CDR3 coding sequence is TGTGCCAGCCGGAACAGGGAAGCTTTCTTT.

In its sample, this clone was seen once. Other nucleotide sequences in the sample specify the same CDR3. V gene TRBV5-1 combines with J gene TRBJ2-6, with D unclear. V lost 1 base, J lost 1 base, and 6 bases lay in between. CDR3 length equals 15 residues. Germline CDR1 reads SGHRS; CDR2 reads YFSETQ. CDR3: CASSLWGSGANVLTF. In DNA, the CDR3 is TGCGCCAGCAGCTTGTGGGGTTCTGGGGCCAACGTCCTGACTTTC. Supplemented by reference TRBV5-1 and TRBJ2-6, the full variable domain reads KAGVTQTPRYLIKTRGQQVTLSCSPISGHRSVSWYQQTPGQGLQFLFEYFSETQRNKGNFPGRFSGRQFSNSRSEMNVSTLELGDSALYLCASSLWGSGANVLTFGAGSRLTVL.

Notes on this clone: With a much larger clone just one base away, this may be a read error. This CDR3 is CASSFPRAGANVLTF. In nucleotides, the CDR3 is TGTGCCAGCAGCTTCCCAAGGGCTGGGGCCAACGTCCTGACTTTC. The gene calls are TRBV6-6 and TRBJ2-6; D is ambiguous. CDR3 length: 15 residues. With 6 bases removed from V and 2 bases from J, the gap between germline ends came to 11 bases. Germline CDR1 reads MNHNY; CDR2 reads SVGAGI (reference sequence).

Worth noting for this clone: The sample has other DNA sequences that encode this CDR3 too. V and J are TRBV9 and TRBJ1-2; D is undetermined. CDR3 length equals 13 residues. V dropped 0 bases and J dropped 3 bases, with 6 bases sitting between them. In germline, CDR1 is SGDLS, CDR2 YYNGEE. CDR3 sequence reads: CASSVGEDYGYTF. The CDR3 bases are TGTGCCAGCAGCGTAGGGGAAGACTATGGCTACACCTTC.

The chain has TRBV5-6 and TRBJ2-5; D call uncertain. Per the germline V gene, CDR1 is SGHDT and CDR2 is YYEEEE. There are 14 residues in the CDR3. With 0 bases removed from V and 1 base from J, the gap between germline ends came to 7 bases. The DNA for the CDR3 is TGTGCCAGCAGCTTGGGGCGTCTCCAAGAGACCCAGTACTTC. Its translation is CASSLGRLQETQYF. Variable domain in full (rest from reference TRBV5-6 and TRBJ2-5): DAGVTQSPTHLIKTRGQQVTLRCSPKSGHDTVSWYQQALGQGPQFIFQYYEEEERQRGNFPDRFSGHQFPNYSSELNVNALLLGDSALYLCASSLGRLQETQYFGPGTRLLVL.

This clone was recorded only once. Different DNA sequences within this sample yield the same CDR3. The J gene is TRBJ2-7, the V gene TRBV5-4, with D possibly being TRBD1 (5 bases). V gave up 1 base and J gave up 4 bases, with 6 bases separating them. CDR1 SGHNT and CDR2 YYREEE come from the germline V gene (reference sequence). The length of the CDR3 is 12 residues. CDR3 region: CASSLQGYEQYF. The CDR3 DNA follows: TGTGCCAGCAGCTTGCAGGGATACGAGCAGTACTTC. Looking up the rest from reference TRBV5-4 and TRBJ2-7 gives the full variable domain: ETGVTQSPTHLIKTRGQQVTLRCSSQSGHNTVSWYQQALGQGPQFIFQYYREEENGRGNFPPRFSGLQFPNYSSELNVNALELDDSALYLCASSLQGYEQYFGPGTRLTVT.

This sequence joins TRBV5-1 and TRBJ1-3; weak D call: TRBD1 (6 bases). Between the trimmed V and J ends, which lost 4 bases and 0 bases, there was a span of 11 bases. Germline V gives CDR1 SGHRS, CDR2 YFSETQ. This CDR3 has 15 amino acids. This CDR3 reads CASSAGQSSGNTIYF. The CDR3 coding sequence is TGCGCCAGCAGCGCCGGACAGTCCTCTGGAAACACCATATATTTT.

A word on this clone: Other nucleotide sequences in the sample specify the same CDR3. The CDR3 bases are TGTGCCAGCAGCTCAACGGTCTCAAGGTACGAGCAGTACTTC. This gives the protein CASSSTVSRYEQYF. The chain uses TRBV5-6 and TRBJ2-7, with unresolved D. Trimming removed 3 bases from V and 4 bases from J, with 14 bases in between. CDR1 and CDR2 from the germline V gene are SGHDT and YYEEEE. CDR3 length: 14 amino acids.

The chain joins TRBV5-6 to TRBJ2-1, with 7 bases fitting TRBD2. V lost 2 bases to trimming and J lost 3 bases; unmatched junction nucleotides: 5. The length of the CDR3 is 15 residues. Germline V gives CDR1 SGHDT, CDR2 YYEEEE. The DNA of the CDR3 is TGTGCCAGCAGCTTATCAGCGGGACGCTACAATGAGCAGTTCTTC. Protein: CASSLSAGRYNEQFF.

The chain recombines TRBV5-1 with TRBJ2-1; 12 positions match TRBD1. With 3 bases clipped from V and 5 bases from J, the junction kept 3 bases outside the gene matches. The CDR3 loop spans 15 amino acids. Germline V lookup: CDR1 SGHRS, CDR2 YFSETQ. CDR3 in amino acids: CASSSGTGGHNEQFF. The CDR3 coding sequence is TGCGCCAGCAGCTCCGGGACAGGGGGCCACAATGAGCAGTTCTTC.

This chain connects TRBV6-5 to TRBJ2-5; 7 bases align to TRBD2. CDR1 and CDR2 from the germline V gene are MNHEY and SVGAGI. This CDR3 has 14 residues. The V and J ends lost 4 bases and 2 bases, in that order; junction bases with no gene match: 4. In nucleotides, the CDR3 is TGTGCCAGCAGTTTGGGGGGGTGGCAAGAGACCCAGTACTTC. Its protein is CASSLGGWQETQYF.

In DNA form, the CDR3 reads TGTGCCAGTAGTTCCCCGGGGACGGAAGAGTACGAGCAGTACTTC. It is translated as CASSSPGTEEYEQYF. The chain joins TRBV19 to TRBJ2-7; the D call may be TRBD1 or TRBD2 (5 bases each). The CDR3 sequence is 15 residues long. Germline-derived CDR1 and CDR2 are LNHDA and SQIVND (reference sequence). Between the trimmed V and J ends, which lost 5 bases and 4 bases, there was a span of 18 bases.

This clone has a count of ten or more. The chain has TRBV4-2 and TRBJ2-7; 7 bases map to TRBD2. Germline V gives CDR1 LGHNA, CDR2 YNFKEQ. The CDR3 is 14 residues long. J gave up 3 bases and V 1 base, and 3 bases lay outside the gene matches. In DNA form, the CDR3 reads TGTGCCAGCAGCCAAGGGTGGGAGGGCTACGAGCAGTACTTC. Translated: CASSQGWEGYEQYF.